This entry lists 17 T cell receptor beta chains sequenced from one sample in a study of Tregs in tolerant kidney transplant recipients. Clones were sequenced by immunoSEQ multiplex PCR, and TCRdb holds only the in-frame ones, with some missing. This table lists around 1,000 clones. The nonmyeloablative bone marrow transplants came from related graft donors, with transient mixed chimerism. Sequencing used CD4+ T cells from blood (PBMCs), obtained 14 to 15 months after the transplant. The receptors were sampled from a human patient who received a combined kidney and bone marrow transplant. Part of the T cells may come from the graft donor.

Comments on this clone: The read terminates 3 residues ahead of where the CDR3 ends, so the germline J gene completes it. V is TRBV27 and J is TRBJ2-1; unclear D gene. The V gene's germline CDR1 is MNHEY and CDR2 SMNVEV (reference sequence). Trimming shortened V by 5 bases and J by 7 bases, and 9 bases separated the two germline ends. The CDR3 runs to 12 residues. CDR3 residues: CASSPQWNEQFF. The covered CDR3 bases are TGTGCCAGCAGTCCGCAGTGGAATGAG.

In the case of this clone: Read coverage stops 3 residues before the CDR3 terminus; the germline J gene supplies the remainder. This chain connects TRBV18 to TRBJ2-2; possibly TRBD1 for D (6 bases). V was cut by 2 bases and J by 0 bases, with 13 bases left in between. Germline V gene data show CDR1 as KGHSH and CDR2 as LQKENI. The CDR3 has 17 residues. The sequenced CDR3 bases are TGTGCCAGCTCACCAAGGGGGACATACTCGAACACCGGGGAG. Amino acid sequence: CASSPRGTYSNTGE. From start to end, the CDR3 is CASSPRGTYSNTGELFF.

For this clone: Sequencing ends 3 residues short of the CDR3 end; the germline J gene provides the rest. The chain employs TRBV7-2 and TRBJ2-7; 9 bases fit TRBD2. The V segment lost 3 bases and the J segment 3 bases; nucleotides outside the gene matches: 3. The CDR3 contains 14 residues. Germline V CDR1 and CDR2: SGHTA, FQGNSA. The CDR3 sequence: CASSFGGGGYEQYF. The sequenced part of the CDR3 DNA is TGTGCCAGCAGCTTCGGCGGGGGGGGCTACGAG.

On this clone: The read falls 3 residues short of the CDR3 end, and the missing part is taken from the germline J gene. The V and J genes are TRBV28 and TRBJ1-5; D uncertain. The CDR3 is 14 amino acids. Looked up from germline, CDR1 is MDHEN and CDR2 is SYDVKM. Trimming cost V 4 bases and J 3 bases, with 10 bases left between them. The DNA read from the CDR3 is TGTGCCAGCAGTTCGCGGGGTTCCAATCAGCCC. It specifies CASSSRGSNQP. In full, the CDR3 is CASSSRGSNQPQHF.

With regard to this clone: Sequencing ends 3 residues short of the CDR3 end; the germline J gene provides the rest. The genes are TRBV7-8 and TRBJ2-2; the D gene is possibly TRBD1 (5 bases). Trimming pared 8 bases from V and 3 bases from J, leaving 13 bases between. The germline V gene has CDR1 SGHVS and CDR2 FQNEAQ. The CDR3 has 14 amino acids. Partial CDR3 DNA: TGTGCCAGCGATGACAGAGCCTACACCGGGGAG. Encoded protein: CASDDRAYTGE. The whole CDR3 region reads CASDDRAYTGELFF.

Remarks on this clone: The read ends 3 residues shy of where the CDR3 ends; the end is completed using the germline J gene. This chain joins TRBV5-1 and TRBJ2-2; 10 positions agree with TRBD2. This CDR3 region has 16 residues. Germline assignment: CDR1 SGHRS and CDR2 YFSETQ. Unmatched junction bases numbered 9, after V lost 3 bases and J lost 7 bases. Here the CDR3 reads CASSSWSGGADGELFF. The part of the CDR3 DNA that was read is TGCGCCAGCAGCTCCTGGAGCGGGGGGGCCGACGGGGAG.

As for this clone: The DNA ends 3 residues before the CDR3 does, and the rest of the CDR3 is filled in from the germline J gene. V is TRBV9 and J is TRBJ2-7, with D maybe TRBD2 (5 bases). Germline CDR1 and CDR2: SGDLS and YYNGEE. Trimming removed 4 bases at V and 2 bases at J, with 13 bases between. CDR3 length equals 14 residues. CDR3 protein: CASSSGVTPYEQYF. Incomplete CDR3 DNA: TGTGCCAGCAGCTCCGGGGTCACCCCCTACGAG.

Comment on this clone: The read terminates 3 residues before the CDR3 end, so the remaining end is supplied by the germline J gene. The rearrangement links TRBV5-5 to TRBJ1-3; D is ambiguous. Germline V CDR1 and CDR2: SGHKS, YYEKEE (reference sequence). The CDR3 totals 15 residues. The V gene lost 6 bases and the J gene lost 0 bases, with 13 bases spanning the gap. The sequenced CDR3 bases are TGTGCCAGCATCCTTTGGGCCTCCTCTGGAAACACC. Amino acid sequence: CASILWASSGNT. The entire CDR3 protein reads CASILWASSGNTIYF. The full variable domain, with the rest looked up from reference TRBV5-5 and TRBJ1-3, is DAGVTQSPTHLIKTRGQQVTLRCSPISGHKSVSWYQQVLGQGPQFIFQYYEKEERGRGNFPDRFSARQFPNYSSELNVNALLLGDSALYLCASILWASSGNTIYFGEGSWLTVV.

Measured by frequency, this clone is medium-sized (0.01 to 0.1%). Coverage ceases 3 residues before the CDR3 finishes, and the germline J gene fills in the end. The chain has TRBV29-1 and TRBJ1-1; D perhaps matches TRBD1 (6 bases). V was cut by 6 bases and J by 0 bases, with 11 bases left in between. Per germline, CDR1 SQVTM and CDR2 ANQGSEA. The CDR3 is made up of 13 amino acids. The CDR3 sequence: CSVSQGLNTEAFF. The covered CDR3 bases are TGCAGCGTCTCTCAGGGGTTGAACACTGAA.

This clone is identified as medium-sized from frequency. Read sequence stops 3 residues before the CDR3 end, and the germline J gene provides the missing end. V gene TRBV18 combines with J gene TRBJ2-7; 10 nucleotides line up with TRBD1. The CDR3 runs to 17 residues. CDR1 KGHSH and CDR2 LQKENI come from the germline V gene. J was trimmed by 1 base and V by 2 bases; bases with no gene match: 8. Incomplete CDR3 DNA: TGTGCCAGCTCACCAGGGCGGGACAGGGGAGGTTCCTACGAG. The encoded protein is CASSPGRDRGGSYE. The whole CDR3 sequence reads CASSPGRDRGGSYEQYF.

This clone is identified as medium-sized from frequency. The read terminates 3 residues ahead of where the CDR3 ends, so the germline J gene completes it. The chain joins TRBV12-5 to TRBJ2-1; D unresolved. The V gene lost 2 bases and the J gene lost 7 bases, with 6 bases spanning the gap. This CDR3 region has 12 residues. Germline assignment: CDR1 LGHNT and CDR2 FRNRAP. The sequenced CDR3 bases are TGTGCTAGTGGTTTGCCCCCTAATGAG. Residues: CASGLPPNE. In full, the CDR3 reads CASGLPPNEQFF.

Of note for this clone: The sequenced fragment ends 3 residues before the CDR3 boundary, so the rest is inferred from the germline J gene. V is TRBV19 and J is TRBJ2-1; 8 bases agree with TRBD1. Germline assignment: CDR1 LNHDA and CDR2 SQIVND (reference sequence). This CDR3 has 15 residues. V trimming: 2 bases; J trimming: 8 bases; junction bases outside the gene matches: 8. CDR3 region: CASSIQGAPADEQFF. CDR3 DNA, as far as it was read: TGTGCCAGTAGTATACAGGGGGCGCCGGCGGATGAG.

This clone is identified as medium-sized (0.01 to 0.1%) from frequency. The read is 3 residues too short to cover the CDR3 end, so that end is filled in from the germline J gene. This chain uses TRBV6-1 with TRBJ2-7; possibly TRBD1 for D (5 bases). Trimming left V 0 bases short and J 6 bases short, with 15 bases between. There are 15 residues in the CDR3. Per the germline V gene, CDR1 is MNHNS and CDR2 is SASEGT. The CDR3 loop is CASSEADSRWVEQYF. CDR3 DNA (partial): TGTGCCAGCAGTGAAGCCGACAGCCGGTGGGTCGAG.

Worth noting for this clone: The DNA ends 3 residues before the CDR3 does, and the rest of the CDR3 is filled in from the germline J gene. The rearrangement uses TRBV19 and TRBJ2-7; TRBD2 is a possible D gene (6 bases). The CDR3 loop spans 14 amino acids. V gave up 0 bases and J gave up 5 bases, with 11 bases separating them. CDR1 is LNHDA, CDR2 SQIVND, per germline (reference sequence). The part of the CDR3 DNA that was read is TGTGCCAGTAGTATAGATGGAGGGTGGAACGAG. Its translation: CASSIDGGWNE. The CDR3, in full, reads CASSIDGGWNEQYF.

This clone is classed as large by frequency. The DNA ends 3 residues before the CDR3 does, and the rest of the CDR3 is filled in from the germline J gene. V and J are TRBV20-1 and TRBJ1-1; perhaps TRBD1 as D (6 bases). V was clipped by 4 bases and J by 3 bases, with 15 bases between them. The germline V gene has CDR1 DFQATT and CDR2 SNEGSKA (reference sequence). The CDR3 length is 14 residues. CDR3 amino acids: CSATPGVGDTEAFF. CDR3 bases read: TGCAGTGCTACCCCAGGGGTGGGGGACACTGAA.

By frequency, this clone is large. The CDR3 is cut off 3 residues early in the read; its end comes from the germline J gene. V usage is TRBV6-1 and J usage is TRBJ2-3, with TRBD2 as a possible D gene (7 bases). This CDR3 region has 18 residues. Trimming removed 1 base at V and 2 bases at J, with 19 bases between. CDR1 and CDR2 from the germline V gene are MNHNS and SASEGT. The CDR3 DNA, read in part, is TGTGCCAGCAGTGAAGAAGGGGAGGGGCAGGGGATCACAGATACG. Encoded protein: CASSEEGEGQGITDT. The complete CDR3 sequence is CASSEEGEGQGITDTQYF.

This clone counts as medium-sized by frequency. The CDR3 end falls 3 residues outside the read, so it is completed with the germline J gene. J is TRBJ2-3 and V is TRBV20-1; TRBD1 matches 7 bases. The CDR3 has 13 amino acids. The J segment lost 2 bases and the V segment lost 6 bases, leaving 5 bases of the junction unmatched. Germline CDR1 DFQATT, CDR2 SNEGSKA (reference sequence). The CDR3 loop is CSANRGPTDTQYF. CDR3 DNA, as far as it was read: TGCAGTGCCAACAGGGGCCCCACAGATACG.